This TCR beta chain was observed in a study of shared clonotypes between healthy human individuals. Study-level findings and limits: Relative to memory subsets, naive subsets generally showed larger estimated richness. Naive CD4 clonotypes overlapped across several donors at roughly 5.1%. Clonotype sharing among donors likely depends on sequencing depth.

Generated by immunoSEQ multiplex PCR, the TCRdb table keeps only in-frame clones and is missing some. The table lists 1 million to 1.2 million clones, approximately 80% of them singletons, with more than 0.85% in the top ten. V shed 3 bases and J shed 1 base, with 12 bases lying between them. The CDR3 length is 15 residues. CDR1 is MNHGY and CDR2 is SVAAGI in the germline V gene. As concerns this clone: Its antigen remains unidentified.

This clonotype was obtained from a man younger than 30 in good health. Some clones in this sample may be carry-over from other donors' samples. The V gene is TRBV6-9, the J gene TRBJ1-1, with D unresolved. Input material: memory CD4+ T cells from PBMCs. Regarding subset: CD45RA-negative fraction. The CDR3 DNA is TGTGCCAGCAGTTACTCGAGGCAGAAGAACACTGAAGCTTTCTTT. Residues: CASSYSRQKNTEAFF.